The present T cell receptor (beta chain) was sequenced within a study of T cell changes during pregnancy in multiple sclerosis. About this clone: At one end the junction does not follow the germline gene, possibly because of a read error.

Libraries were prepared by immunoSEQ multiplex PCR; TCRdb keeps only in-frame clonotypes and omits some of them. The table lists some 56,000 clones, 80% to 95% of them singletons. The specimen comprised CD4+ T cells from peripheral blood mononuclear cells, sampled after pregnancy. The origin of this receptor is a female donor with multiple sclerosis, enrolled in a pregnancy study.

The CDR3 nucleotides are TGTGCTAGCACAAGAGAGATCTCTGGGGCCAACGTCCTGACTTTC. Translated: CASTREISGANVLTF. The rearrangement joins TRBV7-7 to TRBJ2-6; D not certain. Germline CDR1 is SSHAT and CDR2 is FNYEAQ (reference sequence). CDR3 size: 15 residues.